This TCR beta chain is from a study of cytomegalovirus exposure and HLA in healthy donors. This clone was recorded a few times. Losses at the gene ends were 1 base for V and 2 bases for J; bases not matched to a gene: 5. This CDR3 is built from 17 residues. CDR1 and CDR2 from the germline V gene are MGHDK and SYGVNS. Use of 60 Vbeta and 13 Jbeta primers characterized the PCR. Authors' analysis steps: A later analysis tallied 80 million or so unique TCR beta chains, approximately 11 million of them shared. This table comes from immunoSEQ multiplex PCR, and its TCRdb copy is limited to in-frame clones, with some not included. V and J calls and clone size are as listed in that table; D and trimming were resolved from the DNA. This table has over 90,000 clones, 76% appearing once.

V is TRBV25-1 and J is TRBJ2-6; 7 nucleotides align to TRBD2. The receptor was isolated from a woman aged 18-30 years in good health and CMV-seropositive. The source material was PBMCs. The CDR3 DNA follows: TGTGCCAGCAGTGAATTGAGGGGAGGGGCTGGGGCCAACGTCCTGACTTTC. This sequence encodes CASSELRGGAGANVLTF.